These 2 T cell receptor beta chains were all obtained from the same sample, sequenced in a study of long-term antiretroviral therapy in people with HIV. With survey level as its setting, the immunoSEQ assay was v3.0. TCRdb's table, derived via immunoSEQ multiplex PCR, lists solely in-frame clones and lacks some. The table has under 20,000 clones, about four fifths seen once. The specimen was unsorted PBMCs, collected about 3.1 years after starting antiretroviral therapy. The receptors originated from a woman between 40 and 50 years old with HIV.

The chain carries TRBV27 and TRBJ2-2, with a possible D match to TRBD1 (6 bases). Per germline, CDR1 MNHEY and CDR2 SMNVEV (reference sequence). Trimming removed 8 bases at V and 1 base at J, with 23 bases between. The CDR3 loop spans 18 amino acids. CDR3 loop: CASDYRGGDRMNTGELFF. The CDR3 DNA reads TGTGCCAGCGATTATCGAGGCGGAGACAGGATGAACACCGGGGAGCTGTTTTTT.

This clone was counted a few times. This rearrangement joins TRBV7-9 to TRBJ1-1, with TRBD1 as a possible D gene (6 bases). Germline-derived CDR1 and CDR2 are SEHNR and FQNEAQ (reference sequence). With 5 bases removed from V and 5 bases from J, the gap between germline ends came to 18 bases. The CDR3 extends over 15 amino acids. The CDR3: CASSNWGGADTEAFF. The CDR3 DNA is TGTGCCAGCAGCAACTGGGGGGGCGCGGATACTGAAGCTTTCTTT.